The 20 T cell receptor beta chains below all came from one sample that was sequenced in a study of cytomegalovirus exposure and HLA in healthy donors. Primers: 60 Vbeta forward and 13 Jbeta reverse. Data came from immunoSEQ multiplex PCR; TCRdb stores just in-frame clones and leaves some out. The sample has some 200,000 clones, about 80% seen once. Sample: PBMCs. The receptors were sampled from a woman in her 30s in good health and CMV-seronegative.

The chain combines TRBV7-8 with TRBJ2-1, with TRBD2 matching 9 bases. V gave up 2 bases and J gave up 3 bases; unmatched junction bases: 2. CDR1 SGHVS and CDR2 FQNEAQ come from the germline V gene. The CDR3 spans 15 residues. The CDR3 nucleotides are TGTGCCAGCAGCTTAACAGCGGGAGGCTACAATGAGCAGTTCTTC. Translation gives CASSLTAGGYNEQFF.

The chain carries TRBV4-1 and TRBJ2-3; tentatively, D is TRBD1 (5 bases). This CDR3 spans 18 amino acids. V lost 1 base and J lost 2, with 19 bases in between. Germline V gene data show CDR1 as MGHRA and CDR2 as YSYEKL. CDR3 sequence (DNA): TGCGCCAGCAGCCAAGTTTATGGGGCCGATCTCTACACAGATACGCAGTATTTT. This translates into CASSQVYGADLYTDTQYF.

This chain uses TRBV7-9 with TRBJ2-5; D perhaps matches TRBD1 (6 bases). Trimming shortened V by 2 bases and J by 5 bases, and 9 bases separated the two germline ends. The CDR3 totals 13 residues. CDR1 and CDR2 from the germline V gene are SEHNR and FQNEAQ (reference sequence). CDR3 region: CASSLTGLETQYF. The CDR3 DNA sequence: TGTGCCAGCAGCTTAACAGGGCTTGAGACCCAGTACTTC.

The rearrangement joins TRBV5-4 to TRBJ2-1, with 14 bases identical to TRBD2. Germline assignment: CDR1 SGHNT and CDR2 YYREEE (reference sequence). CDR3 length equals 13 residues. The ends lost 0 bases at V and 15 bases at J; junction bases unmatched: 2. CDR3 loop: CASSLETSGGAFF. DNA of the CDR3: TGTGCCAGCAGCTTGGAGACTAGCGGGGGGGCGTTCTTC.

The chain carries TRBV27 and TRBJ2-2; D is unclear. V shed 5 bases and J shed 5 bases, with 9 bases lying between them. This CDR3 spans 13 amino acids. The germline V gene encodes CDR1 MNHEY and CDR2 SMNVEV (reference sequence). CDR3 sequence (DNA): TGTGCCAGCAGTCCGCGGTGGACCGGGGAGCTGTTTTTT. Its protein is CASSPRWTGELFF.

This chain connects TRBV9 to TRBJ2-7; D perhaps matches TRBD2 (5 bases). CDR1 SGDLS and CDR2 YYNGEE come from the germline V gene. CDR3 size: 14 residues. The V end lost 1 base, the J end lost 2 bases, and 10 bases lay between the germline ends. The CDR3 sequence is CASSVRSGAYEQYF. CDR3 nucleotides: TGTGCCAGCAGCGTAAGGAGCGGAGCCTACGAGCAGTACTTC.

The CDR3 sequence is CASSTRQGIGYGYTF. CDR3 DNA sequence: TGTGCCAGTAGTACCCGACAGGGGATCGGCTATGGCTACACCTTC. J is TRBJ1-2 and V is TRBV19, with 8 bases fitting TRBD1. Germline lookup yields CDR1 LNHDA and CDR2 SQIVND (reference sequence). There are 15 residues in the CDR3. Unmatched junction bases numbered 8, after V lost 4 bases and J lost 4 bases.

This chain connects TRBV5-1 to TRBJ2-1; 8 bases are a match to TRBD2. V lost 7 bases, J lost 9 bases, and 18 bases stayed unmatched. The CDR3 length is 16 residues. From germline, CDR1 is SGHRS and CDR2 YFSETQ. CDR3 in amino acids: CASALGAGGPGGEQFF. In DNA form, the CDR3 reads TGCGCCAGCGCGTTAGGGGCGGGGGGACCCGGGGGTGAGCAGTTCTTC. Filled out from reference TRBV5-1 and TRBJ2-1, the complete variable domain reads KAGVTQTPRYLIKTRGQQVTLSCSPISGHRSVSWYQQTPGQGLQFLFEYFSETQRNKGNFPGRFSGRQFSNSRSEMNVSTLELGDSALYLCASALGAGGPGGEQFFGPGTRLTVL.

V usage is TRBV2 and J usage is TRBJ2-5; 9 positions agree with TRBD1. The germline gives CDR1 SNHLY, CDR2 FYNNEI. The CDR3 runs to 14 residues. With V trimmed by 6 bases and J by 6 bases, 8 bases remained unmatched. CDR3 region: CASRGTGRSQTQYF. Written as DNA, the CDR3 is TGTGCCAGCAGAGGGACAGGGAGGAGTCAGACCCAGTACTTC.

The chain carries TRBV16 and TRBJ1-4, with 10 bases identical to TRBD1. Germline V gene sequence: CDR1 KGHSY, CDR2 FQNENV. J gave up 6 bases and V 10 bases, and 8 bases lay outside the gene matches. CDR3 length: 14 residues. The CDR3 reads CATKGGTGDEKLFF. The DNA of the CDR3 is TGTGCCACCAAAGGCGGGACAGGGGATGAAAAACTGTTTTTT.

This clone was recorded once. The V and J genes are TRBV15 and TRBJ1-5, with no clear D. The V end was cut by 0 bases, the J end by 4 bases, with 7 bases between. The CDR3 contains 14 residues. Germline V gene sequence: CDR1 LNHNV, CDR2 YYDKDF (reference sequence). CDR3 sequence: CATSREPGNQPQHF. DNA for the CDR3: TGTGCCACCAGCAGAGAACCAGGTAATCAGCCCCAGCATTTT.

The V call is TRBV21-1, the J call TRBJ1-1. TRBV21-1 is a documented pseudogene. The CDR3 length is 15 residues. In DNA, the CDR3 is TGTGCCAGCAAGACCAGTGGTATAGCATACACTGAAGCTTTCTTT. Its protein is CASKTSGIAYTEAFF.

This chain uses TRBV5-1 with TRBJ1-2, with 10 bases identical to TRBD1. Germline lookup yields CDR1 SGHRS and CDR2 YFSETQ. The CDR3 sequence is 15 residues long. V was clipped by 4 bases and J by 2 bases; unmatched bases: 5. The CDR3 loop reads CASSQLTGGNYGYTF. In nucleotides, the CDR3 is TGCGCCAGCAGCCAACTGACAGGGGGCAACTATGGCTACACCTTC.

The gene calls are TRBV6-6 and TRBJ1-1, with a possible D match to TRBD1 (5 bases). CDR1 and CDR2 from the germline V gene are MNHNY and SVGAGI (reference sequence). Trimming pared 0 bases from V and 0 bases from J, leaving 8 bases between. This CDR3 contains 15 residues. The CDR3 DNA reads TGTGCCAGCAGTTACTCTAGGGGCATGAACACTGAAGCTTTCTTT. Its translation: CASSYSRGMNTEAFF.

The chain recombines TRBV5-4 with TRBJ2-3; TRBD2 agrees at 9 bases. This CDR3 region has 15 residues. Germline values: CDR1 SGHNT, CDR2 YYREEE (reference sequence). The V segment lost 4 bases and the J segment 5 bases; nucleotides outside the gene matches: 8. The CDR3 DNA reads TGTGCCAGCAGCCGTCCGGGACTAGCAGGAGATACGCAGTATTTT. Protein product: CASSRPGLAGDTQYF.

The chain combines TRBV28 with TRBJ1-2, with D tentatively TRBD1 (5 bases). Germline V gene data show CDR1 as MDHEN and CDR2 as SYDVKM. Trimming removed 6 bases at V and 2 bases at J, with 10 bases between. This CDR3 is 13 amino acids long. CDR3 in DNA: TGTGCCAGCAGGGTTGGGGGGAACTATGGCTACACCTTC. Amino acid sequence: CASRVGGNYGYTF.

This clone has a handful of counts. V usage is TRBV4-1 and J usage is TRBJ2-3; 7 bases align to TRBD2. Germline CDR1 MGHRA, CDR2 YSYEKL. The ends lost 2 bases at V and 4 bases at J; junction bases unmatched: 9. The CDR3 covers 16 residues. CDR3 in amino acids: CASSQLGRERPDTQYF. The CDR3, as DNA: TGCGCCAGCAGCCAATTAGGGCGGGAGCGTCCAGATACGCAGTATTTT.

The CDR3 sequence: CASSQSVGGGHSTSYNSPLHF. DNA for the CDR3: TGTGCCAGCAGCCAAAGCGTGGGCGGGGGCCATAGCACTTCCTATAATTCACCCCTCCACTTT. V is TRBV7-3 and J is TRBJ1-6, with D perhaps matching TRBD1 (6 bases). The CDR3 is 21 amino acids. CDR1 is SGHTA and CDR2 is FQGTGA in the germline V gene. V dropped 5 bases and J dropped 1 base, with 27 bases sitting between them.

The chain has TRBV18 and TRBJ1-1, with TRBD1 identical over 8 bases. Trimming removed 4 bases from V and 7 bases from J; junction bases left unmatched: 11. CDR3 size: 15 residues. Germline V gives CDR1 KGHSH, CDR2 LQKENI. CDR3 sequence reads: CASSLARDRPVEAFF. The CDR3 DNA reads TGTGCCAGCTCACTCGCCCGGGACAGGCCTGTTGAAGCTTTCTTT.

The chain combines TRBV18 with TRBJ2-5; unclear D gene. The CDR3 has 14 amino acids. Trimming shortened V by 2 bases and J by 5 bases, and 12 bases separated the two germline ends. Germline values: CDR1 KGHSH, CDR2 LQKENI. The CDR3 is CASSPSQALETQYF. In DNA, the CDR3 is TGTGCCAGCTCACCATCGCAGGCCCTGGAGACCCAGTACTTC.